A selection of T cell receptor beta chains follows, all from one sample in a study of T cell repertoires in cytomegalovirus infection. These receptors have no known antigen. Via MiXCR, TCRdb re-called the reads, giving one row per CDR3 protein. The sample lists about 74,000 distinct CDR3 sequences, less than 30% seen once, with 59% in the top ten. Specimen: CD8+ T cells from cultured PBMCs, collected from culture after CMV antigen stimulation. The receptors originated from a human donor in good health (CMV status not recorded). Some clones in this sample may be carry-over from other donors' samples. Each CDR3 is given with its conserved first and last residue. The order of the fields is clone size, V gene, J gene, D gene, CDR3 DNA, CDR3 protein. D genes are given only for firm matches. The listing skips clone size in some rows; elsewhere it reads once, few, many or a size class.

>.|TRBV19|TRBJ2-4|.
TGTGCCAGTAGTCCCCGAACAAGGGACATTCAGTACTTC
CASSPRTRDIQYF
>medium-sized|TRBV4-3|TRBJ1-2|.
TGCGCCAGCAGCCAAGATGTTCCGGAGAACTATGGCTACACCTTC
CASSQDVPENYGYTF
>.|TRBV6-2/TRBV6-3|TRBJ2-7|TRBD2
TGTGCCAGCAGTTACCCGTTAGCGGGCATCTACGAGCAGTACTTC
CASSYPLAGIYEQYF
>few|TRBV19|TRBJ1-2|TRBD1
TGTGCCAGTAGTGCCACAGGGGGGTCCCCCTATGGCTACACCTTC
CASSATGGSPYGYTF
>many|TRBV7-9|TRBJ2-1|.
TGTGCCAGCAGCTTTTCCGACAGCTCCTACAATGAGCAGTTCTTC
CASSFSDSSYNEQFF
>.|TRBV28|TRBJ2-7|TRBD1
TGTGCCAGCAGTTTAGGACAGGACTTCGAGCAGTACTTC
CASSLGQDFEQYF
>few|TRBV24-1|TRBJ2-5|.
TGTGCCACCAGTGCTACCGGGAGTGAGACCCAGTACTTC
CATSATGSETQYF
>.|TRBV20-1|TRBJ2-1|.
TGCAGTGGCCTTAAGAGACCCACCACGAATGAGCAGTTCTTC
CSGLKRPTTNEQFF
>.|TRBV29-1|TRBJ1-2|.
TGCAGCGTTGAAGAGCGGAATAACTATGGCTACACCTTC
CSVEERNNYGYTF
>.|TRBV12-3/TRBV12-4|TRBJ1-1|TRBD1
TGTGCCAGCTTTGCCTTACTGGGACAGGGTGGCACTGAAGCTTTCTTT
CASFALLGQGGTEAFF
>.|TRBV5-1|TRBJ2-1|.
TGCGCCAGCAGCTTGTTGGGGTCTAGGAATGAGCAGTTCTTC
CASSLLGSRNEQFF
>.|TRBV6-1|TRBJ2-3|.
TGTGCCAGCAGCCCCCAATTATCGGGGGGCACAGATACGCAGTATTTT
CASSPQLSGGTDTQYF
>.|TRBV27|TRBJ1-4|TRBD1
TGTGCCAGCAGCGACAGGGGCGATAATGAAAAACTGTTTTTT
CASSDRGDNEKLFF
>.|TRBV11-2|TRBJ2-5|.
TGTGCCAGCAGCTCAGGAGAGACTAGATTGGAGACCCAGTACTTC
CASSSGETRLETQYF
>many|TRBV7-2|TRBJ1-5|.
TGTGCCAGCAGCGCTTGGAATCAGCCCCAGCATTTT
CASSAWNQPQHF
>.|TRBV4-3|TRBJ2-7|.
TGCGCCAGCAGCCAAGGGACCTTGGACCCGAGCTACGAGCAGTACTTC
CASSQGTLDPSYEQYF
>few|TRBV4-3|TRBJ2-2|.
TGCGCCAGCAGCCAAGATCAGACTGTGGATCTGTTTTTT
CASSQDQTVDLFF
>once|TRBV12-3/TRBV12-4|TRBJ1-1|.
TGTGCCAGCAGGGTACAGGGTTTCGAAGCTTTCTTT
CASRVQGFEAFF
>few|TRBV6-2/TRBV6-3|TRBJ1-1|.
TGTGCCAGCAGTTCGGGCTCCCCCGGCGGAGCTTTCTTT
CASSSGSPGGAFF
>.|TRBV5-4|TRBJ2-5|TRBD1
TGTGCCAGCAGCCGCTTAGGGGGCTCGGAGGAGACCCAGTACTTC
CASSRLGGSEETQYF
>.|TRBV7-9|TRBJ2-5|.
TGTGCCTCCCGGGGGGAGACCCAGTACTTC
CASRGETQYF
>.|TRBV12-3/TRBV12-4|TRBJ2-7|TRBD2
TGTGCCTCAAGGCAGTCGGGGGGCGAGCAGTACTTC
CASRQSGGEQYF
>few|TRBV29-1|TRBJ2-3|TRBD2
TGCAGCGTTGACCCGACTAGCGGGAGGACAGATACGCAGTATTTT
CSVDPTSGRTDTQYF
>.|TRBV11-2|TRBJ2-7|.
TGTGCCAGCAGGGGGGCGGGCGACGAGCAGTACTTC
CASRGAGDEQYF
>many|TRBV7-2|TRBJ2-7|.
TGTGCCAGCAGCTTAGGGGGGGCATCTGGGTACGAGCAGTACTTC
CASSLGGASGYEQYF
>few|TRBV10-2|TRBJ2-5|TRBD2
TGCGCCAGCAGTGAGTCGCTCCCGGGGGGGGTAGGCCAAGAGACCCAGTACTTC
CASSESLPGGVGQETQYF
>.|TRBV28|TRBJ1-1|.
TGTGCCAGCAGTTCTTTGGGGGGGTGCACTGAAGCTTTCTTT
CASSSLGGCTEAFF
>many|TRBV12-3/TRBV12-4|TRBJ1-1|.
TGTGCCAGCTCCAAAGCCGGGGGGTGGGACACTGAAGCTTTCTTT
CASSKAGGWDTEAFF
>.|TRBV20-1|TRBJ2-2|.
TGCAGTGCTTCGGGACCGAGTCCCGGGGAGCTGTTTTTT
CSASGPSPGELFF
>.|TRBV4-2|TRBJ2-7|TRBD1
TGTGCCAGCAGCGAGGGACAGGGGATCTTCTACGAGCAGTACTTC
CASSEGQGIFYEQYF
>.|TRBV7-9|TRBJ2-7|.
TGTGCCAGCAGCTTACCCATCGGGAGTTACGAGCAGTACTTC
CASSLPIGSYEQYF